Following are 20 T cell receptor beta chains from one sample sequenced in a study of blood T cells in healthy people across ages. A sample-barcoded 5' primer and a J-beta primer mix were used in a second PCR of about 7 to 11 cycles. From the 5' RACE reads, TCRdb called clonotypes with MiXCR, one entry per CDR3 protein. The sample yields 1,500,000 or so distinct CDR3 sequences, roughly 60% seen once. Sequenced input: blood. These receptors all come from a man aged 18 to 30 in good health.

V is TRBV29-1 and J is TRBJ1-2; D is ambiguous. CDR1 SQVTM and CDR2 ANQGSEA come from the germline V gene. The CDR3 runs to 9 residues. The germline V and J ends were trimmed by 7 bases and 8 bases, with 8 bases remaining between them. CDR3 residues: CSADAGYTF. CDR3 nucleotide sequence: TGCAGCGCCGATGCCGGCTACACCTTC.

The chain carries TRBV27 and TRBJ2-3, with D hard to call. The V and J ends lost 6 bases and 5 bases respectively, with 18 bases between them. This CDR3 has 15 amino acids. The germline V gene has CDR1 MNHEY and CDR2 SMNVEV (reference sequence). This CDR3 is CASSPGGWLGDTQYF. CDR3 DNA: TGTGCCAGCAGCCCAGGCGGTTGGTTGGGAGATACGCAGTATTTT.

The chain links TRBV6-2 or TRBV6-3 to TRBJ1-1; TRBD1 might be the D (6 bases). The CDR3 is 14 amino acids. Germline CDR1 and CDR2: MNHEY and SVGEGT. V was clipped by 6 bases and J by 6 bases, with 17 bases between them. CDR3 sequence reads: CASSLGYRAPEAFF. DNA for the CDR3: TGTGCCAGCAGCCTAGGGTACAGGGCCCCTGAAGCTTTCTTT.

The chain joins TRBV20-1 to TRBJ2-5, with a possible D match to TRBD2 (5 bases). CDR3 size: 15 residues. V lost 6 bases and J lost 0, with 17 bases in between. The germline V gene has CDR1 DFQATT and CDR2 SNEGSKA (reference sequence). In DNA form, the CDR3 reads TGCAGTGCCCGGCCCGGCGCGGGCGACCAAGAGACCCAGTACTTC. Translated, it gives CSARPGAGDQETQYF.

This clonotype was recorded a few times. The chain joins TRBV4-1 to TRBJ2-7; D is possibly TRBD1 or TRBD2 (5 bases each). The CDR3 has 15 residues. V shed 0 bases and J shed 6 bases, with 15 bases lying between them. CDR1 MGHRA and CDR2 YSYEKL come from the germline V gene. For the CDR3, the DNA is TGCGCCAGCAGCCAAGATGAAGGGGTGGAGGTCGAGCAGTACTTC. Encoded protein: CASSQDEGVEVEQYF.

The rearrangement links TRBV4-1 to TRBJ2-1; 7 nucleotides match TRBD1. V was clipped by 0 bases and J by 7 bases; unmatched bases: 12. Germline CDR1 MGHRA, CDR2 YSYEKL. The CDR3 sequence is 17 residues long. The CDR3 here is CASSQEAGAGGRNEQFF. The CDR3 nucleotides are TGCGCCAGCAGCCAAGAAGCTGGGGCAGGGGGACGAAATGAGCAGTTCTTC.

J is TRBJ2-1 and V is TRBV9; no reliable D call. The ends were cut back, 3 bases at V and 5 bases at J, with 15 bases in the middle. The CDR3 sequence is 15 residues long. Per germline, CDR1 SGDLS and CDR2 YYNGEE. The CDR3 sequence is CASSAVPHGDNEQFF. For the CDR3, the DNA is TGTGCCAGCAGCGCAGTCCCCCATGGGGACAATGAGCAGTTCTTC.

The rearrangement links TRBV4-1 to TRBJ1-2, with D uncertain. Per the germline V gene, CDR1 is MGHRA and CDR2 is YSYEKL. The CDR3 is 14 amino acids. Trimming stripped 1 base from V and 8 bases from J, with 14 bases between. The CDR3: CASSQVTGVGGYTF. The CDR3 DNA reads as TGCGCCAGCAGCCAAGTGACGGGAGTGGGAGGCTACACCTTC.

The J gene is TRBJ2-1, the V gene TRBV9, with 10 nucleotides matching TRBD2. J lost 6 bases, V lost 0 bases, and 3 bases had no gene match. This CDR3 comprises 15 residues. Germline values: CDR1 SGDLS, CDR2 YYNGEE. CDR3: CASSVAGTSVNEQFF. The CDR3 coding sequence is TGTGCCAGCAGCGTAGCAGGGACTAGCGTCAATGAGCAGTTCTTC.

The chain uses TRBV29-1 and TRBJ2-4; the D is unclear. The DNA end is a closer match to TRBJ2-7, so the J assignment may be wrong. Germline-derived CDR1 and CDR2 are SQVTM and ANQGSEA. The length of the CDR3 is 11 residues. CDR3 sequence reads: CSVEMGLEQYF. CDR3 DNA sequence: TGCAGCGTTGAAATGGGTCTCGAGCAGTACTTC.

This chain connects TRBV21-1 to TRBJ2-3; the table's D gene call, TRBD2, was not cross checked with the DNA. TRBV21-1 is tagged as a pseudogene. There are 17 residues in the CDR3. CDR3 protein: CASSKIVASERSDTQYF. The CDR3, as DNA: TGTGCCAGCAGCAAAATTGTGGCTAGCGAGAGGTCAGATACGCAGTATTTT.

V usage is TRBV10-3 and J usage is TRBJ1-5; possibly TRBD1 for D (6 bases). The V gene lost 6 bases and the J gene lost 4 bases, with 13 bases spanning the gap. CDR1 and CDR2 (germline): ENHRY, SYGVKD. The CDR3 runs 14 residues. CDR3 region: CAISPTGNNQPQHF. CDR3 nucleotide sequence: TGTGCCATCAGCCCGACAGGAAATAATCAGCCCCAGCATTTT.

This clonotype was seen a handful of times. The chain uses TRBV4-3 and TRBJ1-4; D gene ambiguous. This CDR3 is built from 16 residues. The V gene lost 0 bases and the J gene lost 1 base, with 9 bases spanning the gap. CDR1 and CDR2 (germline): LGHNA, YSLEER. The CDR3 bases are TGCGCCAGCAGCCAAGATATCGGCGGAACTAATGAAAAACTGTTTTTT. This sequence encodes CASSQDIGGTNEKLFF.

CDR3 coding DNA: TGTGCCAGCACTCAGGCCGGCAGGGGCTATTACGAGCAGTACTTC. This encodes CASTQAGRGYYEQYF. V gene TRBV6-6 combines with J gene TRBJ2-7; TRBD1 is a possible D gene (6 bases). The CDR3 has 15 amino acids. From germline, CDR1 is MNHNY and CDR2 SVGAGI (reference sequence). V lost 7 bases and J lost 4, with 20 bases in between.

The V and J genes are TRBV18 and TRBJ2-4, with D perhaps matching TRBD1 (6 bases). TRBJ2-7 matches the DNA end more closely, so the J call is doubtful. The CDR3 totals 15 residues. CDR1 KGHSH and CDR2 LQKENI come from the germline V gene. The CDR3 loop reads CASSLQGNLNNEQYF. The CDR3, as DNA: TGTGCCAGCTCACTACAGGGAAACTTAAACAACGAGCAGTACTTC.

The chain employs TRBV5-5 and TRBJ2-1; no firm D call. This CDR3 region has 15 residues. The germline V and J ends were trimmed by 4 bases and 8 bases, with 19 bases remaining between them. CDR1 is SGHKS and CDR2 is YYEKEE in the germline V gene (reference sequence). In DNA, the CDR3 is TGTGCCAGCAGCCCTGGGGTGGGATTATCCTATGAGCAGTTCTTC. It yields the protein CASSPGVGLSYEQFF.

This sequence joins TRBV20-1 and TRBJ2-4, with a possible D match to TRBD2 (7 bases). Matching the DNA end better, TRBJ2-7 makes the J call doubtful. The CDR3 is made up of 13 amino acids. Germline CDR1 is DFQATT and CDR2 is SNEGSKA (reference sequence). In DNA, the CDR3 is TGCAGTGCTAGTGCGGGGGCCCCTAACGAGCAGTACTTC. Translating it yields CSASAGAPNEQYF.

The chain uses TRBV14 and TRBJ2-3; 7 nucleotides match TRBD2. CDR1 is SGHDN and CDR2 is FVKESK in the germline V gene. Trimming removed 0 bases from V and 2 bases from J; junction bases left unmatched: 2. The CDR3 contains 15 residues. CDR3 amino acids: CASSQDGGVTDTQYF. The CDR3 coding sequence is TGTGCCAGCAGCCAAGATGGGGGGGTCACAGATACGCAGTATTTT. The full variable domain, completed using reference TRBV14 and TRBJ2-3, is EAGVTQFPSHSVIEKGQTVTLRCDPISGHDNLYWYRRVMGKEIKFLLHFVKESKQDESGMPNNRFLAERTGGTYSTLKVQPAELEDSGVYFCASSQDGGVTDTQYFGPGTRLTVL.

V gene TRBV11-3 combines with J gene TRBJ2-5; 8 bases map to TRBD1. J gave up 2 bases and V 5 bases, and 10 bases lay outside the gene matches. The CDR3 spans 16 residues. Germline V gene data show CDR1 as SGHNT and CDR2 as YENEEA. CDR3: CASSPRTGGQQETQYF. The CDR3 DNA is TGTGCCAGCAGCCCTAGAACAGGGGGACAGCAAGAGACCCAGTACTTC.

The V and J genes are TRBV15 and TRBJ2-3, with 7 bases that match TRBD2. J gave up 2 bases and V 1 base, and 6 bases lay outside the gene matches. Per the germline V gene, CDR1 is LNHNV and CDR2 is YYDKDF (reference sequence). The length of the CDR3 is 16 residues. The DNA of the CDR3 is TGTGCCACCAGCAGAGGAACTAGCGACCTCACAGATACGCAGTATTTT. This gives the protein CATSRGTSDLTDTQYF.